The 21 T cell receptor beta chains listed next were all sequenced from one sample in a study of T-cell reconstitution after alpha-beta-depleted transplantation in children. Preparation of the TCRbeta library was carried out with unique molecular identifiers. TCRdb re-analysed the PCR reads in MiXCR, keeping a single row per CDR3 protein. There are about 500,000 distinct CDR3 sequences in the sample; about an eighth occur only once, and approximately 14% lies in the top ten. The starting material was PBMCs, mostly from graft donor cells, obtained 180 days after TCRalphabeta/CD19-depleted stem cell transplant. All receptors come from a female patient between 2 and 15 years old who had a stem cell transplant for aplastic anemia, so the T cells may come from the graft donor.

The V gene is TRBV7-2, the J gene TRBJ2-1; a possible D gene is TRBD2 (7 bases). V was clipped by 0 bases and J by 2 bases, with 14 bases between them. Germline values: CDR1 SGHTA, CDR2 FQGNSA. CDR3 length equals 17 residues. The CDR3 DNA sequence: TGTGCCAGCAGCTTAGCGGGGGGGCCGTGGACCTACAATGAGCAGTTCTTC. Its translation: CASSLAGGPWTYNEQFF.

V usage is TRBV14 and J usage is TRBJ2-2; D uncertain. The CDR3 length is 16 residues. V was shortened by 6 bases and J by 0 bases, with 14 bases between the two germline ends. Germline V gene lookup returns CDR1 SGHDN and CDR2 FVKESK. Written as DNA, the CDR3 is TGTGCCAGCAGGAGTAACCGGCCCGCGAACACCGGGGAGCTGTTTTTT. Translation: CASRSNRPANTGELFF.

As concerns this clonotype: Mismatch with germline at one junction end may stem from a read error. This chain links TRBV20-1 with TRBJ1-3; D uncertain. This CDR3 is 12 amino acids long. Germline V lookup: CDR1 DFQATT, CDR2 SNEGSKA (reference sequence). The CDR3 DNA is TGCAGTGCTTCTCGGGGAGGAAACACCGTATATTTT. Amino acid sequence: CSASRGGNTVYF.

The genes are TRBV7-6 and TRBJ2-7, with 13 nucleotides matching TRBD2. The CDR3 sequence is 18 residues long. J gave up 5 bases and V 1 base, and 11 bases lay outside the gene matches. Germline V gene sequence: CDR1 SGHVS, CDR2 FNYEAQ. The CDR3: CASSLGLAGGPMENEQYF. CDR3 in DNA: TGTGCCAGCAGCTTAGGACTAGCGGGAGGCCCGATGGAGAACGAGCAGTACTTC.

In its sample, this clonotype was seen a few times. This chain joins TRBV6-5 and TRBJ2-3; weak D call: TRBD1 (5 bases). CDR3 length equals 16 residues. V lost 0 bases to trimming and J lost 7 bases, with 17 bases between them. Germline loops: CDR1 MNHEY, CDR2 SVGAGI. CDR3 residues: CASSYSDIAVVNTQYF. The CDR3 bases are TGTGCCAGCAGTTACTCGGACATAGCCGTGGTGAATACGCAGTATTTT.

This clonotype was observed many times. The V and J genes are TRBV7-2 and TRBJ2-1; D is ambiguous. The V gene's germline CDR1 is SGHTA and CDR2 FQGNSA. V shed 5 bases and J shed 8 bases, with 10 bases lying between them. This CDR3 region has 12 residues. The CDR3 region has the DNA TGTGCCAGCAGCCAAAAGGATTATGAGCAGTTCTTC. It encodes CASSQKDYEQFF.

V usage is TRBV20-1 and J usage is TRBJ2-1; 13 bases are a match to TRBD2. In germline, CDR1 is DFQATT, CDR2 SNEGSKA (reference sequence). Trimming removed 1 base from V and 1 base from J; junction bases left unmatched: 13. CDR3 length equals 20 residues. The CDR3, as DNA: TGCAGTGCTAGAGTCCCTAAACTAGCGGGAGGGCCCTGGTCCTACAATGAGCAGTTCTTC. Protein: CSARVPKLAGGPWSYNEQFF.

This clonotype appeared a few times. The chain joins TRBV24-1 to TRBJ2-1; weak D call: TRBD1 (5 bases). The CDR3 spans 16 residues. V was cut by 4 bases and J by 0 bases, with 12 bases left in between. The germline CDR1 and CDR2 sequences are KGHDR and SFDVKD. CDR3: CATSDSTVNSYNEQFF. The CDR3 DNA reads TGTGCCACCAGTGACTCGACAGTAAACTCCTACAATGAGCAGTTCTTC.

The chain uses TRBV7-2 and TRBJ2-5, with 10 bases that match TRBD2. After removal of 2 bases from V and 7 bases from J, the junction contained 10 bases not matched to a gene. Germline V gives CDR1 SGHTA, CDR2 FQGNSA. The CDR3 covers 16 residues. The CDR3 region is CASSLITSGTGGTQYF. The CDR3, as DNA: TGTGCCAGCAGCTTAATCACTAGCGGGACCGGAGGGACCCAGTACTTC.

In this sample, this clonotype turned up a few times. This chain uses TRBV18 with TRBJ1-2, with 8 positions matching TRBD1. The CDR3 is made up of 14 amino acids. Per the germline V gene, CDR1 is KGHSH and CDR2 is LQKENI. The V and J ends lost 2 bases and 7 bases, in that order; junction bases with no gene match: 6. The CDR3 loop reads CASSPADRDFGYTF. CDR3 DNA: TGTGCCAGCTCACCAGCGGACAGGGACTTTGGCTACACCTTC.

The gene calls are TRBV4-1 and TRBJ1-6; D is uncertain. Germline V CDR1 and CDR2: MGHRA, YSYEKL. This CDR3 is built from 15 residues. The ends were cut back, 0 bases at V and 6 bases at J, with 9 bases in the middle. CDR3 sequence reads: CASSQDRKVNSPLHF. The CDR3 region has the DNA TGCGCCAGCAGCCAAGATCGAAAAGTTAATTCACCCCTCCACTTT.

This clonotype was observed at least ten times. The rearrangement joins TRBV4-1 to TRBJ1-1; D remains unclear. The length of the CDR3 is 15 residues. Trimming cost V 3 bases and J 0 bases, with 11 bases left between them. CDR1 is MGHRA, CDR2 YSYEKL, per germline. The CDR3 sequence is CASSHDEFMNTEAFF. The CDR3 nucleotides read TGCGCCAGCAGCCATGATGAGTTTATGAACACTGAAGCTTTCTTT.

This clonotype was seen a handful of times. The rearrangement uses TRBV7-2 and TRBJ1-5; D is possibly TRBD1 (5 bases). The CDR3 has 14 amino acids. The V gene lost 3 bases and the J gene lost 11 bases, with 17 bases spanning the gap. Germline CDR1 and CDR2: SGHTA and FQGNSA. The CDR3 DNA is TGTGCCAGCAGCTTCGGAACGACCGGAGGGGCCCAGCATTTT. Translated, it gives CASSFGTTGGAQHF.

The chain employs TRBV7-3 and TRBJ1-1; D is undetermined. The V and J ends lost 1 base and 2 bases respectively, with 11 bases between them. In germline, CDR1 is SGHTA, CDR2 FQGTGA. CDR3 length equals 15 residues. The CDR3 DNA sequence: TGTGCCAGCAGCTTAAGGCTGGGCCAAAACACTGAAGCTTTCTTT. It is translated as CASSLRLGQNTEAFF.

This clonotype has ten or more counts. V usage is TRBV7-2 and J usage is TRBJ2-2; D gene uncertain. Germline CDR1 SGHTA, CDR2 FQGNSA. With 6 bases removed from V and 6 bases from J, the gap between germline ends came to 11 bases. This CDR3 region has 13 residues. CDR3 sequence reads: CASRATRAGELFF. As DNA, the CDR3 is TGTGCCAGCAGGGCTACTCGGGCCGGGGAGCTGTTTTTT.

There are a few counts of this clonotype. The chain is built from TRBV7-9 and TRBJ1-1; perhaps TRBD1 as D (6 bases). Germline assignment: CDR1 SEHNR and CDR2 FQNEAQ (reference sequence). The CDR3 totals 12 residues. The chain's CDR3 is CAGGAVDTEAFF. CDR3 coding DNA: TGTGCTGGGGGGGCGGTGGACACTGAAGCTTTCTTT. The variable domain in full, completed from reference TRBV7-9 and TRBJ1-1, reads DTGVSQNPRHKITKRGQNVTFRCDPISEHNRLYWYRQTLGQGPEFLTYFQNEAQLEKSRLLSDRFSAERPKGSFSTLEIQRTEQGDSAMYLCAGGAVDTEAFFGQGTRLTVV.

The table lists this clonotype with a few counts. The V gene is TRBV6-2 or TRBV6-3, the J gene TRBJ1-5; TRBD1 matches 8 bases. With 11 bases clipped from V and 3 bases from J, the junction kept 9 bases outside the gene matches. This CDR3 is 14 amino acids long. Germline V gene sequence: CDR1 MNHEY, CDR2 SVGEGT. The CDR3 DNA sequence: TGTGCCTCCCTTGGGACAGGCAACAATCAGCCCCAGCATTTT. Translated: CASLGTGNNQPQHF.

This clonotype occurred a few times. The CDR3 DNA is TGCGCCAGCAGCCAAGGGGGAAACTCTGGAAACACCATATATTTT. This translates into CASSQGGNSGNTIYF. The J gene is TRBJ1-3, the V gene TRBV4-3; D uncertain. Trimming pared 1 base from V and 0 bases from J, leaving 7 bases between. The CDR3 has 15 residues. In germline, CDR1 is LGHNA, CDR2 YSLEER.

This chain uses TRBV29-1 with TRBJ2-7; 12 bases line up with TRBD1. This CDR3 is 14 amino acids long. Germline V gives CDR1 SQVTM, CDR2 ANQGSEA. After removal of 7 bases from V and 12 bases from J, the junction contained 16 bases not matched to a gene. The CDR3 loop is CSAEVFSGTGGLYF. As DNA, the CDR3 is TGCAGCGCTGAGGTTTTCTCCGGGACAGGGGGCCTGTACTTC.

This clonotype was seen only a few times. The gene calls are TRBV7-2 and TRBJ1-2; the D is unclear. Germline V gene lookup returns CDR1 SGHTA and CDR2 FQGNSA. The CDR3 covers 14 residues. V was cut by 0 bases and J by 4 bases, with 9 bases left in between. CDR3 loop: CASSLAMAVYGYTF. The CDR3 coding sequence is TGTGCCAGCAGCTTAGCGATGGCGGTCTATGGCTACACCTTC.

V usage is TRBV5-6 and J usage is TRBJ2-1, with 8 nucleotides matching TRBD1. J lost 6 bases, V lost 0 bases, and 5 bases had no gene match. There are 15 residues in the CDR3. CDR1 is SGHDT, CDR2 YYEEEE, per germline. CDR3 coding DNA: TGTGCCAGCAGCTTGGTTCAGGGGGCACCCAATGAGCAGTTCTTC. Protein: CASSLVQGAPNEQFF.